One sample yielded the 2 T cell receptor beta chains listed below, sequenced in a study of shared clonotypes between healthy human individuals. Profiling relied on immunoSEQ multiplex PCR, and the TCRdb table lists in-frame clones only, not all of them. The data show 950,000 to 1,100,000 clones, about 77% seen once. Material: memory CD4+ T cells sorted from blood. Subset denoted: CD45RA-negative fraction. The origin of the receptors is a man aged 18-30 years in good health.

Here the CDR3 reads CASSALTDTQYF. The CDR3 DNA follows: TGTGCCAGCAGCGCCCTCACAGATACGCAGTATTTT. The J gene is TRBJ2-3, the V gene TRBV9; D not certain. CDR1 is SGDLS, CDR2 YYNGEE, per germline. Trimming cost V 3 bases and J 2 bases, with 4 bases left between them. The CDR3 is 12 residues long.

This sequence joins TRBV7-9 and TRBJ1-1; D call uncertain. The length of the CDR3 is 16 residues. Germline assignment: CDR1 SEHNR and CDR2 FQNEAQ (reference sequence). Trimming left V 5 bases short and J 1 base short, with 17 bases between. For the CDR3, the DNA is TGTGCCAGCAGCCCTGGGGTCGGGCGGAAGAACACTGAAGCTTTCTTT. Amino acids: CASSPGVGRKNTEAFF.